The T cell receptor beta chain under discussion was sequenced for a study of tumor-infiltrating lymphocytes in localized non-small cell lung cancer. Sequencing was performed with immunoSEQ multiplex PCR; in TCRdb, only in-frame clones are kept and a portion is missing. This sample has under 35,000 clones, with approximately 85% found just once. The V end was cut by 0 bases, the J end by 0 bases, with 7 bases between. CDR3 length equals 15 residues. The V gene's germline CDR1 is SGDLS and CDR2 YYNGEE. This chain links TRBV9 with TRBJ1-5; D unclear. The TCR sequence derives from a human donor with non-small cell lung cancer. The sample comprised lung tumor tissue. CDR3 nucleotide sequence: TGTGCCAGCAGCGTAGCCGGTAATAGCAATCAGCCCCAGCATTTT. It encodes CASSVAGNSNQPQHF.